The present TCR beta chain was sequenced within a study of cytomegalovirus exposure and HLA in healthy donors. Whole-study context: Within an early data release were tens of millions of unique TCRs drawn from HLA-typed donors. Findings and limits, study-wide: It was taken for granted in presence/absence analyses that sequencing depth across donors was roughly uniform. Analysis performed later showed TCR beta chains linked to HLA being more clonally expanded than equally common others. A later analysis reportedly found fewer N-insertions in an Asian-associated ancestry cluster than the roughly 670-donor mean.

The CDR3 consists of 13 residues. Between the trimmed V and J ends, which lost 5 bases and 1 base, there was a span of 10 bases. Germline loops: CDR1 GTSNPN, CDR2 SVGIG (reference sequence). The study ran its PCR with 60 Vbeta and 13 Jbeta primers. Method: immunoSEQ multiplex PCR; TCRdb's copy keeps in-frame clones and lacks some. The table lists approximately 50,000 clones, roughly 80% of them singletons. This clone came up once. What it binds is not known. This sequence joins TRBV30 and TRBJ2-3; TRBD1 is a possible D gene (5 bases). The receptor comes from a man in his thirties or forties in good health and CMV-seropositive. Sequenced material: PBMCs. CDR3 loop: CAWGPGRTDTQYF. The CDR3 coding sequence is TGTGCCTGGGGCCCAGGGCGCACAGATACGCAGTATTTT.